Sequencing of this TCR beta chain was carried out in a study of blood T cell repertoires in COVID-19. In the study overall: T cells, B-cell-depleted T cells, or PBMCs provided the cDNA or gDNA that served as material.

Cohort placement rested on clinical history that participants reported themselves. V was pared by 2 bases and J by 4 bases, with 8 bases of the junction left unmatched. Per the germline V gene, CDR1 is SGHTA and CDR2 is FQGNSA. The CDR3 has 16 amino acids. Clones were read by immunoSEQ multiplex PCR, and TCRdb kept only the in-frame ones, dropping some. Found here are 130,000 or so clones, 84% of them singletons; the top ten hold 2.4%. This clonotype was sampled from a man aged 40-50 years with acute COVID-19. This rearrangement joins TRBV7-2 to TRBJ2-3, with 8 nucleotides matching TRBD2. The sample consisted of PBMCs or T cells enriched from blood (not recorded which). The CDR3 DNA sequence: TGTGCCAGCAGCTTATCGGGGGGGCAAGGGGCAGATACGCAGTATTTT. Its protein product is CASSLSGGQGADTQYF.